This is a list of T cell receptor beta chains from one sample in a study of cytomegalovirus exposure and HLA in healthy donors. Only in-frame clones appear in the TCRdb table, and some are missing; sequencing was by immunoSEQ multiplex PCR. This repertoire shows some 110,000 clones, approximately 69% found once; its top ten account for approximately 3%. The sequenced material came from PBMCs. The receptors originated from a man between 25 and 39 years old in good health and CMV-seronegative. The CDR3 runs from the conserved cysteine through the conserved F or W. D genes are given only for firm matches. Some rows mark clone size as missing; the rest say once, few, many or name a class of expanded clone.

J: TRBJ2-7
D: TRBD2
size: .
V: TRBV11-3
DNA: TGTGCCAGCAGCTTGGCGGGAGATGGCCCCTACGAGCAGTACTTC
CDR3: CASSLAGDGPYEQYF

J: TRBJ2-7
D: .
size: .
V: TRBV6-5
DNA: TGTGCCAGCAGTTACTCGAGCGGGACAAATTCCTACGAGCAGTACTTC
CDR3: CASSYSSGTNSYEQYF

J: TRBJ2-7
D: TRBD1
size: .
V: TRBV4-2
DNA: TGTGCCAGCAGCAAGGGACAGCCTACCTACGAGCAGTACTTC
CDR3: CASSKGQPTYEQYF

J: TRBJ2-2
D: TRBD1
size: .
V: TRBV5-1
DNA: TGCGCCAGCAGCCAATCGACAGGGGGCATCGCCGGGGAGCTGTTTTTT
CDR3: CASSQSTGGIAGELFF

J: TRBJ1-5
D: TRBD1
size: .
V: TRBV12-5
DNA: TGTGCTAGTGGTTTGGTGACAGGGGCCTACAATCAGCCCCAGCATTTT
CDR3: CASGLVTGAYNQPQHF

J: TRBJ1-2
D: TRBD1
size: .
V: TRBV5-5
DNA: TGTGCCAGCAGCAGGGGGGACAGCAACTATGGCTACACCTTC
CDR3: CASSRGDSNYGYTF

J: TRBJ1-6
D: TRBD1
size: few
V: TRBV6-4
DNA: TGTGCCAGCTCGAGGACAGGGGATAATTCACCCCTCCACTTT
CDR3: CASSRTGDNSPLHF

J: TRBJ1-2
D: .
size: .
V: TRBV2
DNA: TGTGCCAGCAGTGAACGAGCTTATGGCTACACCTTC
CDR3: CASSERAYGYTF

J: TRBJ2-3
D: .
size: .
V: TRBV11-3
DNA: TGTGCCAGCAGCTATCGAGGCCAACTAGGCACAGATACGCAGTATTTT
CDR3: CASSYRGQLGTDTQYF

J: TRBJ1-2
D: .
size: .
V: TRBV7-2
DNA: TGTGCCAGCACCCTGTCCGCCGTTATTGGGCCAGGGATCTATGGCTACACCTTC
CDR3: CASTLSAVIGPGIYGYTF

J: TRBJ2-1
D: TRBD2
size: .
V: TRBV7-2
DNA: TGTGCCAGCAGCTCTCAACTAGCGGGACTTAACAATGAGCAGTTCTTC
CDR3: CASSSQLAGLNNEQFF

J: TRBJ2-5
D: TRBD2
size: .
V: TRBV6-5
DNA: TGTGCCAGCAGTTCAACGGGAGGGGTAGAGACCCAGTACTTC
CDR3: CASSSTGGVETQYF

J: TRBJ2-5
D: .
size: .
V: TRBV5-1
DNA: TGCGCCAGCAGCGGCGAGACCCAGTACTTC
CDR3: CASSGETQYF

J: TRBJ2-1
D: .
size: .
V: TRBV28
DNA: TGTGCCAGTAACGGTTTCTACAATGAGCAGTTCTTC
CDR3: CASNGFYNEQFF

J: TRBJ2-1
D: TRBD1
size: .
V: TRBV9
DNA: TGTGCCAGCAGCGTAACCCCAGGGGGCTCATACAATGAGCAGTTCTTC
CDR3: CASSVTPGGSYNEQFF

J: TRBJ2-3
D: .
size: .
V: TRBV5-6
DNA: TGTGCCAGCAGCTCGCGGGGGCGCACAGATACGCAGTATTTT
CDR3: CASSSRGRTDTQYF

J: TRBJ1-2
D: TRBD1
size: .
V: TRBV7-2
DNA: TGTGCCAGCAGCTTAGATTTTAGGGGACAGGGCCACTATGGCTACACCTTC
CDR3: CASSLDFRGQGHYGYTF

J: TRBJ2-7
D: TRBD2
size: .
V: TRBV19
DNA: TGTGCCAGTAGTTTACCGGGACTAGCGGGAGAACGCCCCTACGAGCAGTACTTC
CDR3: CASSLPGLAGERPYEQYF

J: TRBJ2-3
D: .
size: few
V: TRBV28
DNA: TGTGCCAGCAGCCCTGACACCAACACAGATACGCAGTATTTT
CDR3: CASSPDTNTDTQYF

J: TRBJ1-2
D: TRBD1
size: .
V: TRBV28
DNA: TGTGCCAGCATCCAGGGGGCAGTAGGATATGGCTACACCTTC
CDR3: CASIQGAVGYGYTF

J: TRBJ2-3
D: TRBD2
size: .
V: TRBV4-3
DNA: TGCGCCAGCAGCCAACAAACCCCGACTAGCGGGAGTTTGGATACGCAGTATTTT
CDR3: CASSQQTPTSGSLDTQYF

J: TRBJ1-1
D: .
size: .
V: TRBV5-4
DNA: TGTGCCAGCAGCTTGGCACTGGGGAGGACTGAAGCTTTCTTT
CDR3: CASSLALGRTEAFF

J: TRBJ1-5
D: .
size: .
V: TRBV6-1
DNA: TGTGCCAGCAGTCGAACCGGGGGGTATCAGCCCCAGCATTTT
CDR3: CASSRTGGYQPQHF

J: TRBJ1-2
D: TRBD1
size: .
V: TRBV19
DNA: TGTGCCAGTAGTGACAGGGAGAACTATGGCTACACCTTC
CDR3: CASSDRENYGYTF

J: TRBJ2-7
D: TRBD1
size: .
V: TRBV5-1
DNA: TGCGCCAGCAGCTTGGCCGTGACAGGGAGCAACGAGCAGTACTTC
CDR3: CASSLAVTGSNEQYF

J: TRBJ2-7
D: .
size: .
V: TRBV28
DNA: TGTGCCAGCAGTTTATTCAGGGTCGGGCAGTACTTC
CDR3: CASSLFRVGQYF

J: TRBJ2-1
D: .
size: few
V: TRBV5-1
DNA: TGCGCCAGCAGCCCGCAGGGGCTTAGCTCCTACAATGAGCAGTTCTTC
CDR3: CASSPQGLSSYNEQFF

J: TRBJ2-1
D: .
size: .
V: TRBV7-8
DNA: TGTGCCAGCAGCTTTGGGCCGACCCGAGGGGAGCAGTTCTTC
CDR3: CASSFGPTRGEQFF

J: TRBJ1-2
D: .
size: .
V: TRBV27
DNA: TGTGCCAGCAGTTCGTACGGGGAACCCCGCTCGGGCTACACCTTC
CDR3: CASSSYGEPRSGYTF

J: TRBJ2-5
D: .
size: .
V: TRBV11-1
DNA: TGTGCCAGCAGCTTAGAGTTTGGCGGGTCCGGGACCCAGTACTTC
CDR3: CASSLEFGGSGTQYF

J: TRBJ2-1
D: TRBD2
size: few
V: TRBV6-4
DNA: TGTGCCAGCAGTGACATAGCGGGGATAAATGAGCAGTTCTTC
CDR3: CASSDIAGINEQFF

J: TRBJ2-7
D: .
size: .
V: TRBV5-1
DNA: TGCGCCAGCAGCTTGCCAGGATCTGAAGAGCAGTACTTC
CDR3: CASSLPGSEEQYF

J: TRBJ2-7
D: TRBD2
size: .
V: TRBV4-3
DNA: TGCGCCAGCAGCCCCTCCTGGACTAGCGAGGACGAGCAGTACTTC
CDR3: CASSPSWTSEDEQYF

J: TRBJ2-7
D: TRBD1
size: .
V: TRBV2
DNA: TGTGCCAGCAGTCCACAGGGGTTATCCTACGAGCAGTACTTC
CDR3: CASSPQGLSYEQYF

J: TRBJ2-3
D: .
size: .
V: TRBV14
DNA: TGTGCCAGCAGCCAATCCGTCCACATATGGACGCAGTATTTT
CDR3: CASSQSVHIWTQYF

J: TRBJ2-2
D: .
size: .
V: TRBV28
DNA: TGTGCCAGCAGTTCGACCCTCTTCTCGATGGAGACCGGGGAGCTGTTTTTT
CDR3: CASSSTLFSMETGELFF

J: TRBJ2-5
D: TRBD1
size: .
V: TRBV5-1
DNA: TGCGCCAGCAGCTTGGGGGCAACAGGGGACCTCCGATTTGAGACCCAGTACTTC
CDR3: CASSLGATGDLRFETQYF

J: TRBJ1-2
D: .
size: .
V: TRBV28
DNA: TGTGCCAGCACTACACCGGGGCGGGGGGCAGCCGGCTACACCTTC
CDR3: CASTTPGRGAAGYTF

J: TRBJ2-1
D: .
size: .
V: TRBV9
DNA: TGTGCCAGCGACGTCGCGGGAACCTACAATGAGCAGTTCTTC
CDR3: CASDVAGTYNEQFF

J: TRBJ1-2
D: .
size: .
V: TRBV6-5
DNA: TGTGCCAGCGGAAGATTGACAGAGAACTATGGCTACACCTTC
CDR3: CASGRLTENYGYTF

J: TRBJ2-1
D: TRBD2
size: once
V: TRBV5-1
DNA: TGCGCCAGCAGCCCCCTAGCGGGATCTGGTGAGCAGTTCTTC
CDR3: CASSPLAGSGEQFF